The 7 T cell receptor beta chains below all came from one sample that was sequenced in a study of T cell clonality in common variable immunodeficiency. Study-level findings and limits: Reportedly, TCR beta sequences from common variable immunodeficiency showed fewer deletions and N-nucleotide insertions.

Sequencing was performed with immunoSEQ multiplex PCR; in TCRdb, only in-frame clones are kept and a portion is missing. Sampling found 25,000 to 30,000 clones, none seen once. No antigen has been assigned to these receptors. Sequencing was carried out using peripheral blood mononuclear cells. The source of these receptors is a human donor with common variable immunodeficiency.

This clone was observed a handful of times. The DNA ends 3 residues before the CDR3 does, and the rest of the CDR3 is filled in from the germline J gene. The J gene is TRBJ2-4, the V gene TRBV19; D is possibly TRBD1 or TRBD2 (5 bases each). There are 14 residues in the CDR3. In germline, CDR1 is LNHDA, CDR2 SQIVND (reference sequence). Trimming removed 6 bases from V and 2 bases from J, with 11 bases in between. CDR3 bases read: TGTGCCAGTAGCCCGAGGGGAACCAAAAACATT. It translates to CASSPRGTKNI. In full, the CDR3 is CASSPRGTKNIQYF.

This clone was observed a few times. The read ends 3 residues before the CDR3 terminus; that terminus is restored from the germline J gene. The chain employs TRBV19 and TRBJ1-5; D unresolved. Trimming removed 4 bases from V and 0 bases from J, with 13 bases in between. The CDR3 contains 16 residues. Germline CDR1 and CDR2: LNHDA and SQIVND (reference sequence). The CDR3 sequence is CASSTSQLNSNQPQHF. The covered CDR3 bases are TGTGCCAGTAGTACCTCCCAGTTAAATAGCAATCAGCCC.

This clone was detected ten times or more. The DNA read from the CDR3 is TGTGCCAGCAGCTCAATACTAAGGAACACTGAA. Residues: CASSSILRNTE. In full, the CDR3 is CASSSILRNTEAFF. The chain employs TRBV5-6 and TRBJ1-1; D unclear. With the read ending 3 residues before the CDR3 end, the germline J gene is used to fill in that end. Germline lookup yields CDR1 SGHDT and CDR2 YYEEEE. The germline V and J ends were trimmed by 3 bases and 1 base, with 10 bases remaining between them. The CDR3 runs 14 residues.

This clone was seen only a few times. The observed sequence ends 3 residues before the CDR3 terminus, with the missing tail filled in from the germline J gene. The chain uses TRBV19 and TRBJ2-6, with D maybe TRBD1 (7 bases). CDR3 length equals 20 residues. V was trimmed by 1 base and J by 0 bases, leaving 19 bases between them. Germline CDR1 LNHDA, CDR2 SQIVND (reference sequence). CDR3 bases read: TGTGCCAGTAGTATAGGATTCGGCAGGGGGAGGTTCTCTGGGGCCAACGTC. Amino acids: CASSIGFGRGRFSGANV. The full-length CDR3 reads as CASSIGFGRGRFSGANVLTF.

This clone was seen at least ten times. From the germline J gene comes the end of the CDR3, since the read stops 3 residues before it. The rearrangement uses TRBV20-1 and TRBJ1-2; TRBD1 matches at 7 bases. The V gene's germline CDR1 is DFQATT and CDR2 SNEGSKA (reference sequence). The CDR3 consists of 13 residues. The sequenced CDR3 bases are TGCAGTGCTAGGCGCCAGGGGGATAGGGGC. Its translation is CSARRQGDRG. The full-length CDR3 reads as CSARRQGDRGYTF.

This clone was found many times. The read ends 3 residues before the CDR3 terminus; that terminus is restored from the germline J gene. V is TRBV19 and J is TRBJ2-4; no definite D call. Germline V gene lookup returns CDR1 LNHDA and CDR2 SQIVND (reference sequence). CDR3 length: 17 residues. The germline V and J ends were trimmed by 1 base and 2 bases, with 15 bases remaining between them. Partial CDR3 DNA: TGTGCCAGTAGTATAGGTGCCAGACTCTTAACCAAAAACATT. Protein product: CASSIGARLLTKNI. The whole CDR3 protein reads CASSIGARLLTKNIQYF.

This clone has at least ten counts. The missing CDR3 end, 3 residues past where the read stops, is filled in from the germline J gene. The chain carries TRBV19 and TRBJ2-3; D may be TRBD2 (6 bases). Trimming shortened V by 10 bases and J by 0 bases, and 17 bases separated the two germline ends. The CDR3 totals 15 residues. Germline loops: CDR1 LNHDA, CDR2 SQIVND (reference sequence). CDR3 DNA (partial): TGTGCCACCAAGGGCGGGGCCACTAGCACAGATACG. It is translated as CATKGGATSTDT. The whole CDR3 protein is CATKGGATSTDTQYF. Supplemented by reference TRBV19 and TRBJ2-3, the full variable domain reads DGGITQSPKYLFRKEGQNVTLSCEQNLNHDAMYWYRQDPGQGLRLIYYSQIVNDFQKGDIAEGYSVSREKKESFPLTVTSAQKNPTAFYLCATKGGATSTDTQYFGPGTRLTVL.